One T cell receptor (beta chain) is described in this entry. The antigen is not known. This sample was included in a study of T cells after posttransplantation cyclophosphamide. Broader study findings: Skin or GI-infiltrating T cells shared few TRB sequences with blood. Later blood repertoires were often dominated by clones from the donor CD8+ memory compartment. Recipient CMV seropositivity and CMV reactivation strongly tracked TRB clonality.

This table comes from immunoSEQ multiplex PCR, and its TCRdb copy is limited to in-frame clones, with some not included. The sample records some 2,800 clones, about 74% being singletons. Treatment was busulfan-fludarabine conditioning, a marrow graft, and cyclophosphamide on days +3 and +4. Between the trimmed V and J ends, which lost 0 bases and 6 bases, there was a span of 22 bases. The CDR3 has 18 residues. Germline V gene data show CDR1 as SGHAT and CDR2 as FQNNGV. Sequenced material: PBMCs, taken after allogeneic stem cell transplant with posttransplant cyclophosphamide. This TCR was recovered from a female patient aged 50 to 65 who received an allogeneic stem cell transplant from a related donor, was CMV-positive, and had no GVHD. Some T cells may be transferred from the graft donor. The chain carries TRBV11-2 and TRBJ2-3; D may be TRBD2 (5 bases). CDR3 sequence: CASSLEEGARTLVDTQYF. DNA for the CDR3: TGTGCCAGCAGCTTAGAAGAGGGCGCGAGGACGCTGGTGGATACGCAGTATTTT.